These 11 T cell receptor beta chains were all obtained from the same sample, sequenced in a study of cytomegalovirus exposure and HLA in healthy donors. PCR used 60 Vbeta primers and 13 Jbeta primers. Repertoires were generated with immunoSEQ multiplex PCR, while TCRdb's copy carries only in-frame clones and drops some. Of about 170,000 clones in the sample, around 79% were seen once. Sequencing was carried out using PBMCs. The receptor set was obtained from a man aged 35-49 years in good health and CMV-seropositive.

The rearrangement uses TRBV5-1 and TRBJ1-1; 10 bases align to TRBD1. There are 15 residues in the CDR3. CDR1 SGHRS and CDR2 YFSETQ come from the germline V gene. With 0 bases clipped from V and 6 bases from J, the junction kept 5 bases outside the gene matches. The DNA of the CDR3 is TGCGCCAGCAGCTTGGGGGACAGGGGAGTCGCTGAAGCTTTCTTT. Amino acid sequence: CASSLGDRGVAEAFF.

The V call is TRBV18, the J call TRBJ2-5; TRBD2 is a possible D gene (6 bases). V lost 3 bases, J lost 2 bases, and 10 bases lay in between. The CDR3 has 14 amino acids. Germline V gene lookup returns CDR1 KGHSH and CDR2 LQKENI. The CDR3 protein is CASSPGLRQETQYF. In DNA, the CDR3 is TGTGCCAGCTCACCGGGACTCCGACAAGAGACCCAGTACTTC.

This clone occurred once. CDR3 sequence (DNA): TGCGCCAGCAGCTTGGAGCGGGAGATACCAAATGAGGAGTACTTC. Translating it yields CASSLEREIPNEEYF. The chain has TRBV5-1 and TRBJ2-5; 8 positions match TRBD2. The CDR3 sequence is 15 residues long. V was clipped by 0 bases and J by 12 bases; unmatched bases: 13. Germline lookup yields CDR1 SGHRS and CDR2 YFSETQ.

This clone was counted between two and nine times. The rearrangement joins TRBV7-9 to TRBJ1-1; D is uncertain. V dropped 3 bases and J dropped 1 base, with 6 bases sitting between them. CDR1 and CDR2 from the germline V gene are SEHNR and FQNEAQ (reference sequence). The CDR3 has 13 amino acids. The CDR3 protein is CASSFGGNTEAFF. CDR3 DNA sequence: TGTGCCAGCAGCTTTGGCGGGAACACTGAAGCTTTCTTT.

This chain connects TRBV21-1 to TRBJ2-5; the D segment call TRBD2 is taken from the table without a DNA check. TRBV21-1 is noted as a pseudogene. The CDR3 sequence is 14 residues long. CDR3 nucleotides: TGTGCCAGCAGCTCTGCCGGGAGAGAAGAGACCCAGTACTTC. Translation gives CASSSAGREETQYF.

The rearrangement joins TRBV27 to TRBJ1-1, with D possibly matching TRBD1 (5 bases). The V gene lost 0 bases and the J gene lost 4 bases, with 9 bases spanning the gap. Germline CDR1 and CDR2: MNHEY and SMNVEV (reference sequence). The CDR3 sequence is 14 residues long. The CDR3 region is CASSLSVGGTEAFF. CDR3 bases: TGTGCCAGCAGTTTATCGGTCGGGGGCACTGAAGCTTTCTTT.

The chain links TRBV6-5 to TRBJ1-5; the D gene is possibly TRBD1 (6 bases). Deletions cut 2 bases from V and 4 bases from J, with 15 bases between. Germline V CDR1 and CDR2: MNHEY, SVGAGI. The CDR3 has 16 residues. As DNA, the CDR3 is TGTGCCAGCAGTTACGGCGGGGGGCAAGGGAATCAGCCCCAGCATTTT. This gives the protein CASSYGGGQGNQPQHF.

The genes are TRBV7-9 and TRBJ2-7; 9 bases align to TRBD2. Germline V lookup: CDR1 SEHNR, CDR2 FQNEAQ (reference sequence). CDR3 length: 17 residues. Trimming at V came to 4 bases and at J to 3 bases, leaving 13 bases not matched to a gene. The chain's CDR3 is CASSSYPGGGRVYEQYF. CDR3 nucleotides: TGTGCCAGCAGCTCCTACCCTGGAGGCGGGAGGGTCTACGAGCAGTACTTC.

V is TRBV6-5 and J is TRBJ1-1, with a possible D match to TRBD1 (6 bases). Germline V lookup: CDR1 MNHEY, CDR2 SVGAGI. The CDR3 totals 15 residues. With 5 bases removed from V and 5 bases from J, the gap between germline ends came to 18 bases. CDR3: CASSALPGARTEAFF. CDR3 bases: TGTGCCAGCAGTGCCCTCCCAGGGGCGAGGACTGAAGCTTTCTTT.

This chain joins TRBV11-2 and TRBJ2-5; D may be TRBD2 (5 bases). The last part of the DNA fits TRBJ2-7 better; the J call may be wrong. This CDR3 spans 16 amino acids. Germline-derived CDR1 and CDR2 are SGHAT and FQNNGV. The CDR3 bases are TGTGCCAGCAGCTTATCCGGGGTTTCAAGCTCCTACGAGCAGTACTTC. This encodes CASSLSGVSSSYEQYF.

J is TRBJ2-1 and V is TRBV28, with TRBD1 matching over 8 bases. J was trimmed by 8 bases and V by 3 bases; bases with no gene match: 9. The germline CDR1 and CDR2 sequences are MDHEN and SYDVKM. This CDR3 spans 15 amino acids. The CDR3 DNA reads as TGTGCCAGCAGTTTTGGGCACGACAGGGGCGATGAGCAGTTCTTC. This translates into CASSFGHDRGDEQFF.